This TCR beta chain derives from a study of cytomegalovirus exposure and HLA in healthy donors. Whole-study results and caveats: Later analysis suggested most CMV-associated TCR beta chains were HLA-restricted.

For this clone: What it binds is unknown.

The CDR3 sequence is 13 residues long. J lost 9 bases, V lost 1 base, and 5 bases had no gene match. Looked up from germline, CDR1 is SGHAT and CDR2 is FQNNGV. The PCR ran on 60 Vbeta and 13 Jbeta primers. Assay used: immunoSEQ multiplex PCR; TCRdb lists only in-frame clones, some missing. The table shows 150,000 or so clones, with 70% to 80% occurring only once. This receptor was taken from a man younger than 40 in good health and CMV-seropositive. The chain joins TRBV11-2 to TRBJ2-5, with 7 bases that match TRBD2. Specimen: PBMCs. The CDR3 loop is CASSLGTSQAQYF. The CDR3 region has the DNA TGTGCCAGCAGCTTAGGGACTAGTCAAGCCCAGTACTTC.